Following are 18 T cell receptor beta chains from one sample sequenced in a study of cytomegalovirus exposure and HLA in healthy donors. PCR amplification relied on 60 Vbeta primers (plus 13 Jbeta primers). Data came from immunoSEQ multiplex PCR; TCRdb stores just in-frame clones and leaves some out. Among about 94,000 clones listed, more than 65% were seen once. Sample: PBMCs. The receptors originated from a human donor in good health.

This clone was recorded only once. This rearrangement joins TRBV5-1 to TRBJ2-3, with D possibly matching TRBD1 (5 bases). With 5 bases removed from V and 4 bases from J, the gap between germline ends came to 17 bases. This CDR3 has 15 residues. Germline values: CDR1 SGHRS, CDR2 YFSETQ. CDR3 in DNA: TGCGCCAGCAGGAATCAGGAAGGGGTTTCAGATACGCAGTATTTT. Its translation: CASRNQEGVSDTQYF.

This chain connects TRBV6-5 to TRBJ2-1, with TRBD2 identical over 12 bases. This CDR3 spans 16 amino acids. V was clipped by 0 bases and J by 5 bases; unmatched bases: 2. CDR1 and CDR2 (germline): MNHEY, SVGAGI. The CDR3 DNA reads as TGTGCCAGCAGTTACTCGCCTAGCGGGGGGGACAATGAGCAGTTCTTC. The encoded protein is CASSYSPSGGDNEQFF.

CDR3 DNA sequence: TGTGCCAGCAGCCGACGGAGGCAGAGCTCCTACAATGAGCAGTTCTTC. This translates into CASSRRRQSSYNEQFF. This rearrangement joins TRBV5-4 to TRBJ2-1, with D perhaps matching TRBD2 (5 bases). The V gene lost 4 bases and the J gene lost 0 bases, with 14 bases spanning the gap. The CDR3 spans 16 residues. Germline values: CDR1 SGHNT, CDR2 YYREEE (reference sequence).

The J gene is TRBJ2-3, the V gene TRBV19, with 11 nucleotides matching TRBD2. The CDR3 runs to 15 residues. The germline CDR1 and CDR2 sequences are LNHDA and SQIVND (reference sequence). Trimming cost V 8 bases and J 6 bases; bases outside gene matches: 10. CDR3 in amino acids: CASGLAGQAGDTQYF. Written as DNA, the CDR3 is TGTGCCAGTGGACTAGCGGGCCAAGCCGGGGATACGCAGTATTTT.

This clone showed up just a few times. CDR3 sequence (DNA): TGCGCCAGCAGCTCACGACTAGCGGGAGGCAACTACGAGCAGTACTTC. Translating it yields CASSSRLAGGNYEQYF. The chain combines TRBV5-1 with TRBJ2-7, with 13 bases matching TRBD2. CDR3 length: 16 residues. CDR1 is SGHRS and CDR2 is YFSETQ in the germline V gene. The trim removed 3 bases at V and 3 bases at J, leaving 6 bases unmatched.

The CDR3 region has the DNA TGTGCCAGCCGAGGGGGCACAGGGGTTCAGCATTTT. This encodes CASRGGTGVQHF. V gene TRBV6-6 combines with J gene TRBJ1-5; 7 nucleotides line up with TRBD1. This CDR3 comprises 12 residues. CDR1 is MNHNY and CDR2 is SVGAGI in the germline V gene (reference sequence). J gave up 13 bases and V 8 bases, and 11 bases lay outside the gene matches.

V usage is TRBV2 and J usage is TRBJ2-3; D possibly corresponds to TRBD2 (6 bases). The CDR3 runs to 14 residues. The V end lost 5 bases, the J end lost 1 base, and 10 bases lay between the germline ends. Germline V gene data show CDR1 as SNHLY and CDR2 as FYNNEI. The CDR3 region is CASSWRAGTDTQYF. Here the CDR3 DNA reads TGTGCCAGCAGTTGGAGGGCCGGCACAGATACGCAGTATTTT.

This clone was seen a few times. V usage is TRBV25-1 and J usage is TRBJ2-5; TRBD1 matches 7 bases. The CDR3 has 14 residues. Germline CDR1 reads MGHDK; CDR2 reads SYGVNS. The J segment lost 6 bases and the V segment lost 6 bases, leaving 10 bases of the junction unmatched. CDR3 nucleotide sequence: TGTGCCAGCAGCAAACAGGGGAGTGCAAAGACCCAGTACTTC. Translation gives CASSKQGSAKTQYF.

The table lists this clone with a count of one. The CDR3 reads CASSLGGQNYEQYF. The CDR3, as DNA: TGTGCCAGCAGCTTAGGGGGACAGAACTACGAGCAGTACTTC. This chain connects TRBV7-9 to TRBJ2-5; TRBD1 agrees at 7 bases. The DNA matches TRBJ2-7 better at its end, which makes the J call doubtful. Per the germline V gene, CDR1 is SEHNR and CDR2 is FQNEAQ (reference sequence). This CDR3 is 14 amino acids long.

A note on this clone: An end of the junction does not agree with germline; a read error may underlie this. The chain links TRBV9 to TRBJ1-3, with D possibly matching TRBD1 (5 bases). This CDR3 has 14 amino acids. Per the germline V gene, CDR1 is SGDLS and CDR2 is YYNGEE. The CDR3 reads CASTRDFSGNTTYF. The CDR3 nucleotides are TGTGCCAGCACCAGGGACTTCTCTGGAAACACCACATATTTT.

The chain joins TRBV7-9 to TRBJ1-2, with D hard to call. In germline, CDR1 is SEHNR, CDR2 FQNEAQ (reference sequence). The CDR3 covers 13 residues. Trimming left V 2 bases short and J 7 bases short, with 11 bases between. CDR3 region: CASSLMSGVGYTF. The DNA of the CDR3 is TGTGCCAGCAGCTTAATGTCTGGAGTTGGCTACACCTTC.

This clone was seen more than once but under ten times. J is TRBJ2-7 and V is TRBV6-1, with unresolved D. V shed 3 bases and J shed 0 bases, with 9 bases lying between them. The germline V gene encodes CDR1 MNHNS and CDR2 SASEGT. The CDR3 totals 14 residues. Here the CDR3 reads CASSDRRSSYEQYF. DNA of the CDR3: TGTGCCAGCAGTGACCGACGGAGCTCCTACGAGCAGTACTTC.

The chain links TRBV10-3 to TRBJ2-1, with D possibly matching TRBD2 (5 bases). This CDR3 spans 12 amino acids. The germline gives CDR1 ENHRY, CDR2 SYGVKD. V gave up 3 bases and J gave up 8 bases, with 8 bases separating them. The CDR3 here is CAISEADDEQFF. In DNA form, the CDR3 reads TGTGCCATCAGTGAAGCGGATGATGAGCAGTTCTTC.

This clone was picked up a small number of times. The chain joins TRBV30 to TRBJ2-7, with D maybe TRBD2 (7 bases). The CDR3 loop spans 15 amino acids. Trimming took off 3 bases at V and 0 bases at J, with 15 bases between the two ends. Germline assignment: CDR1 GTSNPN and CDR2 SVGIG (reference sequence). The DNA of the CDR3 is TGTGCCTGGAGCTGGCTGGGGGGGCCCTCCTACGAGCAGTACTTC. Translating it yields CAWSWLGGPSYEQYF. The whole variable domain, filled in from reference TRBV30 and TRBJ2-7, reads SQTIHQWPATLVQPVGSPLSLECTVEGTSNPNLYWYRQAAGRGLQLLFYSVGIGQISSEVPQNLSASRPQDRQFILSSKKLLLSDSGFYLCAWSWLGGPSYEQYFGPGTRLTVT.

Here the CDR3 DNA reads TGTGCCAGCAATACCTTTAGCGGAACCTACGAGCAGTACTTC. Protein product: CASNTFSGTYEQYF. The V call is TRBV28, the J call TRBJ2-7; possibly TRBD2 for D (6 bases). V was shortened by 7 bases and J by 2 bases, with 15 bases between the two germline ends. Germline V gene sequence: CDR1 MDHEN, CDR2 SYDVKM. This CDR3 region has 14 residues.

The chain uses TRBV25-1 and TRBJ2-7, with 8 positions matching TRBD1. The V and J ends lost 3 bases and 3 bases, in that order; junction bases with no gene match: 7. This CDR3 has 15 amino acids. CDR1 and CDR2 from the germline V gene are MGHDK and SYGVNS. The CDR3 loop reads CASSDGQGADYEQYF. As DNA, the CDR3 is TGTGCCAGCAGTGATGGGCAGGGGGCCGACTACGAGCAGTACTTC.

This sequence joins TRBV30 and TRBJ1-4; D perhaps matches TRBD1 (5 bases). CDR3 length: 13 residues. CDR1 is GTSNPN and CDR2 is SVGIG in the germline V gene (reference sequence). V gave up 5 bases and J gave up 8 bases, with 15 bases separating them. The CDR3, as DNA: TGTGCCTGGGGCGGGGGATATGGGGAAAAACTGTTTTTT. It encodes CAWGGGYGEKLFF.

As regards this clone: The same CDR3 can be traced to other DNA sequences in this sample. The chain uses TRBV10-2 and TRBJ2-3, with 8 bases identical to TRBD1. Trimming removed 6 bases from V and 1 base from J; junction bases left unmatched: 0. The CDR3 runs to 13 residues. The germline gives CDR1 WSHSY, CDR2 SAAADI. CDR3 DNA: TGCGCCAGCAGGGACAGGGGCACAGATACGCAGTATTTT. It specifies CASRDRGTDTQYF.